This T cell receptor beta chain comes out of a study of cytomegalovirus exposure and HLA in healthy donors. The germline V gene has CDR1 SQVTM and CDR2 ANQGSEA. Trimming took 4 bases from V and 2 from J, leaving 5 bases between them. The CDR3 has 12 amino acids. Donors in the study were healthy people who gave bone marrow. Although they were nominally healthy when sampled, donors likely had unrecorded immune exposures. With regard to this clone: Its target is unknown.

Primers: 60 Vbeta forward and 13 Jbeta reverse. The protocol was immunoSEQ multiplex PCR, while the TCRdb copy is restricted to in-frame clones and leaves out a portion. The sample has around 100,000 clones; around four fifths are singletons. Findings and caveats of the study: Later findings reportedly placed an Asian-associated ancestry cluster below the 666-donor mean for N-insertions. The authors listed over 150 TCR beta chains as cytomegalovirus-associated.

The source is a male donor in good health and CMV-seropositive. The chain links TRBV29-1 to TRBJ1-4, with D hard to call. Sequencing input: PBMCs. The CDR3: CSVGGTNEKLFF. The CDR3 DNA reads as TGCAGCGTTGGCGGCACTAATGAAAAACTGTTTTTT.